The following is a T cell receptor (beta chain) sequence with its context. What it binds is unknown. The record originates from a study of human T cells and chemical hapten exposure. At the level of the study: Sensitizing treatment utilized 2% DPC over a roughly 2 cm by roughly 2 cm portion of upper inner arm skin. Study outcomes and limitations: Patch test score was positively correlated with the counts of PT1 expanded TCRs.

Noted time point: pre-sensitization, week 0. Treatment noted: therapeutic diphenylcyclopropenone sensitization with weekly scalp DPC. TCRdb re-derived calls from the RACE reads in MiXCR, one entry per CDR3 protein. The sample includes 200,000 to 300,000 distinct CDR3 sequences, approximately 8.4% of them seen just once. The germline V and J ends were trimmed by 6 bases and 0 bases, with 17 bases remaining between them. The CDR3 is made up of 17 amino acids. Per the germline V gene, CDR1 is MNHEY and CDR2 is SVGEGT. This sequence joins TRBV6-2 or TRBV6-3 and TRBJ2-2, with no clear D. The sequence derives from a woman aged 40 to 49 with alopecia areata. Some clones in this sample may be carry-over from other donors' samples. The source material was whole blood, sampled in connection with sensitization to the hapten diphenylcyclopropenone (DPC). The CDR3 bases are TGTGCCAGCAGCTCCCCCTTCGTCAGGCCGAACACCGGGGAGCTGTTTTTT. It codes for CASSSPFVRPNTGELFF.